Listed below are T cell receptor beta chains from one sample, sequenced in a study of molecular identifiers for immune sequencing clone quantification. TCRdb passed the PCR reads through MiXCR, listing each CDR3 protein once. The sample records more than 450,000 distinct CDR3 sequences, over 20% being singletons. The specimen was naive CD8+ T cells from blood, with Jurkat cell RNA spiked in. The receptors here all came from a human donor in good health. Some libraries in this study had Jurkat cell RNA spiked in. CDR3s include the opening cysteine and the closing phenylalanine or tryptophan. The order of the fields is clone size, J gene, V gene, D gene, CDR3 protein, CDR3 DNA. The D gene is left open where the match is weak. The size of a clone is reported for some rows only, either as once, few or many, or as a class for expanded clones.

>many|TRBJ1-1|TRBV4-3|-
CASSQDWVGRENTEAFF
TGCGCCAGCAGCCAAGATTGGGTCGGACGGGAGAACACTGAAGCTTTCTTT
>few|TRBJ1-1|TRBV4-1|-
CATKHGAGTNTEAFF
TGCGCCACCAAGCATGGGGCTGGGACGAACACTGAAGCTTTCTTT
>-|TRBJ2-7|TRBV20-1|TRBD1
CSGGTGKGYEQYF
TGCAGTGGAGGGACAGGCAAAGGCTACGAGCAGTACTTC
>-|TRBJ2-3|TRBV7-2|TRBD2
CASSWGGSTDTQYF
TGTGCCAGCAGCTGGGGGGGAAGCACAGATACGCAGTATTTT
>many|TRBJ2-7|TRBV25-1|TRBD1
CASSETGGTYEQYF
TGTGCCAGCAGTGAGACAGGGGGCACCTACGAGCAGTACTTC
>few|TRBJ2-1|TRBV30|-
CAWSAGIYEQFF
TGTGCCTGGAGTGCGGGAATTTATGAGCAGTTCTTC
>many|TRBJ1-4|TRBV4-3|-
CASSQDHRIEGNANEKLFF
TGCGCCAGCAGCCAAGATCACCGTATCGAAGGGAACGCAAATGAAAAACTGTTTTTT
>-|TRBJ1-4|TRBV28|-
CASSVIATNEELFF
TGTGCCAGCAGCGTTATAGCAACTAATGAAGAACTGTTTTTT
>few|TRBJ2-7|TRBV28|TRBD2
CASSKTGTSGRRYEQYF
TGTGCCAGCAGCAAAACCGGGACTAGCGGGAGAAGGTACGAGCAGTACTTC
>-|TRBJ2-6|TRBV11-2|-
CASSQMWGDSGANVLTF
TGTGCCAGCAGCCAGATGTGGGGGGACTCTGGGGCCAACGTCCTGACTTTC
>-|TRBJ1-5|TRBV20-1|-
CSARDDRREDNSNQPQHF
TGCAGTGCTAGAGACGACAGGCGAGAGGATAATAGCAATCAGCCCCAGCATTTT
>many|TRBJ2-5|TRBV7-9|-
CASSLGGGQETQYF
TGTGCCAGCAGTTTGGGAGGGGGACAAGAGACCCAGTACTTC
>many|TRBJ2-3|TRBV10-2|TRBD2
CASSVLAGGSDTQYF
TGCGCCAGCAGCGTACTAGCGGGGGGGTCAGATACGCAGTATTTT
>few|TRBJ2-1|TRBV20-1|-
CSARDPGEGGLVLEQFF
TGCAGTGCTAGAGATCCGGGGGAGGGGGGCCTGGTTCTTGAGCAGTTCTTC
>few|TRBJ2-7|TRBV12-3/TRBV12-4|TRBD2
CASKIAGGPSEQYF
TGTGCCAGCAAAATAGCGGGAGGTCCTTCCGAGCAGTACTTC
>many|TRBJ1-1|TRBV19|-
CASSSHVGVEAFF
TGTGCCAGTAGTAGTCATGTAGGGGTTGAAGCTTTCTTT
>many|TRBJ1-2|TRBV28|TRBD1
CASSTNRGTDYGYTF
TGTGCCAGCAGTACGAACAGGGGGACTGACTATGGCTACACCTTC
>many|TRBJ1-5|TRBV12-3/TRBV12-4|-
CASSETRNQPQHF
TGTGCCAGCAGTGAGACTAGAAATCAGCCCCAGCATTTT
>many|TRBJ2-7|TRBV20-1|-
CSASTSTYEQYF
TGCAGTGCCTCAACTAGTACCTACGAGCAGTACTTC
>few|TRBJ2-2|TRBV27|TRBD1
CASSRDRGSVTGELFF
TGTGCCAGCAGTCGGGACAGGGGATCAGTCACCGGGGAGCTGTTTTTT
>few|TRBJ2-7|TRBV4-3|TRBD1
CASSQGADRVYEQYF
TGCGCCAGCAGCCAAGGTGCGGACAGGGTCTACGAGCAGTACTTC
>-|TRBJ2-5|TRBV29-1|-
CSVDSGFSAETRYF
TGCAGCGTTGATTCGGGTTTTAGTGCGGAGACCCGGTACTTC
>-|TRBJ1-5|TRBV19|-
CASSPWALEGPQHF
TGTGCCAGTAGTCCGTGGGCTCTCGAAGGGCCCCAGCATTTT
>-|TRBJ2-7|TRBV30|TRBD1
CAWGSGTGAYEQYF
TGTGCCTGGGGATCCGGGACAGGGGCCTACGAGCAGTACTTC
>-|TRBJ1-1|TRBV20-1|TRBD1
CSASDTGGLMNTEAFF
TGCAGTGCTAGTGACACAGGGGGATTAATGAACACTGAAGCTTTCTTT
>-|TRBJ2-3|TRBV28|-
CASSITPEGTDTQYF
TGTGCCAGCAGCATAACCCCGGAGGGCACAGATACGCAGTATTTT
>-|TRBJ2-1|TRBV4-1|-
CASSQVADSYNEHFF
TGCGCCAGCAGCCAAGTCGCGGACTCCTACAATGAGCATTTCTTC
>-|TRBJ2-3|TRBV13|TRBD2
CASSPRPGLAASTDTQYF
TGTGCCAGCAGCCCTAGACCGGGACTAGCGGCGAGCACAGATACGCAGTATTTT
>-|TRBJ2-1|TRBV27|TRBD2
CASTNFIAGFVGEQFF
TGTGCCAGCACCAACTTTATAGCGGGATTTGTGGGAGAGCAGTTCTTC
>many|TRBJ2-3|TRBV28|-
CASRKEILGTDTQYF
TGTGCCAGCAGGAAGGAAATCCTTGGGACAGATACGCAGTATTTT
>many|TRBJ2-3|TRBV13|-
CASRKWGGQTDTQYF
TGTGCCAGCAGGAAATGGGGGGGGCAGACAGATACGCAGTATTTT
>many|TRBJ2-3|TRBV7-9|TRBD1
CASSLGDRGADTQYF
TGTGCCAGCAGCTTAGGAGACAGGGGTGCAGATACGCAGTATTTT
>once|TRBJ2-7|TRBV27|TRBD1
CASSDRESGEQYF
TGTGCCAGCAGTGACAGGGAGTCGGGCGAGCAGTACTTC
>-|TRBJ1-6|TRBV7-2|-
CASSPEGVPYNSPLHF
TGTGCCAGCAGCCCAGAGGGGGTCCCCTATAATTCACCCCTCCACTTT
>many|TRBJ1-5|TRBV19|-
CASSIVLNQPQHF
TGTGCCAGTAGTATCGTCCTCAATCAGCCCCAGCATTTT
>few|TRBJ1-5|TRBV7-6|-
CASSLAAGEQPQHF
TGTGCCAGCAGCTTAGCGGCGGGTGAACAGCCCCAGCATTTT